Listed here is a single T cell receptor (beta chain). Antigen unknown. TCRdb recomputed calls from the 5' RACE reads with MiXCR, one row per CDR3 protein. Of hundreds of thousands of distinct CDR3 sequences listed, roughly 24% are singletons. These data originate in a study of T-cell memory formation after mild COVID-19. In the study overall: Most TCR clusters belonged to a single donor. Findings and limits, study-wide: That cross-reactive memory joined was suggested by some responding clones appearing in pre-infection memory. Clones shrinking between day 15 and 85 showed a balanced CD4/CD8 split, and those that grew later tilted toward CD4+. Of the contracting clones, CD4+ ones lay mainly in CM and EM, and CD8+ ones in EMRA.

Germline V gives CDR1 MGHRA, CDR2 YSYEKL. The CDR3 spans 16 residues. Trimming removed 0 bases from V and 0 bases from J; junction bases left unmatched: 4. Input material: PBMCs or a T cell subset sorted from them (not recorded which). J is TRBJ1-2 and V is TRBV4-1; 7 bases map to TRBD1. This clonotype was sampled from an adult woman who had mild COVID-19 (a few samples of this study predate the infection). Cell type and time point are not known. The chain's CDR3 is CASSQDRQGANYGYTF. The DNA of the CDR3 is TGCGCCAGCAGCCAAGATAGACAGGGAGCTAACTATGGCTACACCTTC.